This TCR beta chain was identified during a study of response to subunit inactivated influenza vaccine. This CDR3 region has 13 residues. The germline CDR1 and CDR2 sequences are GTSNPN and SVGIG (reference sequence). V lost 3 bases, J lost 4 bases, and 12 bases lay in between. Each CDR3 protein gets one entry after TCRdb re-called the RT-PCR reads with MiXCR. The sample carries roughly 190,000 distinct CDR3 sequences, around an eighth recorded once. V gene TRBV30 combines with J gene TRBJ1-2, with D tentatively TRBD1 (5 bases). Sequenced material: CD8+ T cells sorted from PBMCs, taken about 5 days after vaccination. The sequence was obtained from a man aged 45-65 years who received an inactivated influenza vaccine. The CDR3 reads CAWSRDMAYGYTF. The CDR3 DNA is TGTGCCTGGAGCAGGGATATGGCCTATGGCTACACCTTC.